This TCR beta chain stems from a study of cytomegalovirus exposure and HLA in healthy donors. Germline V lookup: CDR1 SGHNT, CDR2 YYREEE (reference sequence). The junction had 8 bases not matched to a gene; V was cut back by 2 bases and J by 4 bases. The CDR3 covers 15 residues. Amplification used 60 Vbeta primers and 13 Jbeta primers. Some clones are missing from TCRdb's copy, which holds only in-frame ones; the method was immunoSEQ multiplex PCR. The sample data list about 140,000 clones. This rearrangement joins TRBV5-4 to TRBJ1-2, with 7 nucleotides matching TRBD1. Source material: PBMCs. This TCR was sampled from a woman younger than 30 in good health and CMV-seronegative. The CDR3 spells CASSLGLDRAYGYTF. The CDR3 DNA follows: TGTGCCAGCAGCTTAGGTTTAGACAGGGCCTATGGCTACACCTTC.